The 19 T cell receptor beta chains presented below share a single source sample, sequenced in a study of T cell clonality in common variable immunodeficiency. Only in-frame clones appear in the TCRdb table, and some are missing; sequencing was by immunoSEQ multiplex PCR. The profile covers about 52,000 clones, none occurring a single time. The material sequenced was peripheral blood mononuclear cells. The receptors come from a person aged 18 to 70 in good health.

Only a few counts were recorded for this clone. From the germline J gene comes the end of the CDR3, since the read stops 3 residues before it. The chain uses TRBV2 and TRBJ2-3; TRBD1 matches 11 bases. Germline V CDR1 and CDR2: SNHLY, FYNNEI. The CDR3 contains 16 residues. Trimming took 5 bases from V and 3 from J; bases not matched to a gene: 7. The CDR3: CASSIPGQGETDTQYF. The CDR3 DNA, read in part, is TGTGCCAGCAGTATTCCGGGACAGGGGGAAACAGATACG.

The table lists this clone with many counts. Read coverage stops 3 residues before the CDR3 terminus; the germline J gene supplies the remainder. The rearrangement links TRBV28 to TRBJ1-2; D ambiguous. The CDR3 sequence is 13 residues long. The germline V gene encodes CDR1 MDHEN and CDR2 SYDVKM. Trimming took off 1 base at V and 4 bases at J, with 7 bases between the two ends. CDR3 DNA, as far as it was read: TGTGCCAGCAGTTTATACACCAGCTATGGC. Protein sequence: CASSLYTSYG. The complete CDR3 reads CASSLYTSYGYTF.

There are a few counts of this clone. CDR3 DNA (partial): TGTGCCAGTAGGACAGAAAATCAGCCG. This sequence encodes CASRTENQP. The CDR3 as a whole reads CASRTENQPQYF. V usage is TRBV18 and J usage is TRBJ2-3; tentative D call: TRBD1 (6 bases). The read terminates 3 residues before the CDR3 end, so the remaining end is supplied by the germline J gene. The CDR3 is made up of 12 amino acids. Germline values: CDR1 KGHSH, CDR2 LQKENI. The whole variable domain, remainder taken from reference TRBV18 and TRBJ2-3, is NAGVMQNPRHLVRRRGQEARLRCSPMKGHSHVYWYRQLPEEGLKFMVYLQKENIIDESGMPKERFSAEFPKEGPSILRIQQVVRGDSAAYFCASRTENQPQYFGPGTRLTVL.

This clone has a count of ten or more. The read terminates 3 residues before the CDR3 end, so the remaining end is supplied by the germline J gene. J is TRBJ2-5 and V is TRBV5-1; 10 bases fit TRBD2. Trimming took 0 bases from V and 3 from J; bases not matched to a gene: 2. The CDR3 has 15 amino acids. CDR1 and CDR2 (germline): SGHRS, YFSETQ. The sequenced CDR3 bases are TGCGCCAGCAGCTTGGGGAGCGGGAGGGAAGAGACC. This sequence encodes CASSLGSGREET. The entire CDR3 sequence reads CASSLGSGREETQYF.

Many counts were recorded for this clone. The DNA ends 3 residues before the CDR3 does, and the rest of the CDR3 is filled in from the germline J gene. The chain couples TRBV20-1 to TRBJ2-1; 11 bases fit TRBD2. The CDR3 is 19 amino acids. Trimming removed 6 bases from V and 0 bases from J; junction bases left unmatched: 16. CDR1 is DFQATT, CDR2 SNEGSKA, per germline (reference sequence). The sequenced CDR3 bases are TGCAGTGCCACCATAGGGCCTAGCGGGGGGCGTAGCTCCTACAATGAG. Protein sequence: CSATIGPSGGRSSYNE. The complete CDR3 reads CSATIGPSGGRSSYNEQFF.

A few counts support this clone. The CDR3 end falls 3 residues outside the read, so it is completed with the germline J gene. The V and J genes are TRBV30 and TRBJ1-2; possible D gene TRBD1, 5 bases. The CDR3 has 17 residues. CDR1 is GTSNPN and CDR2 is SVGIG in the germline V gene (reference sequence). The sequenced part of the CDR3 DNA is TGTGCCTGGAGTGGGGGGGACCAGGGACGACTCACAGATACC. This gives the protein CAWSGGDQGRLTDT. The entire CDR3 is CAWSGGDQGRLTDTYTF.

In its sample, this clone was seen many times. The chain's CDR3 is CASSSQSYSNQPQHF. CDR3 bases read: TGTGCCAGTAGTTCACAGTCCTATAGCAATCAGCCC. The chain recombines TRBV19 with TRBJ1-5; D is unresolved. The observed sequence ends 3 residues before the CDR3 terminus, with the missing tail filled in from the germline J gene. Germline V CDR1 and CDR2: LNHDA, SQIVND (reference sequence). V dropped 5 bases and J dropped 0 bases, with 11 bases sitting between them. CDR3 length: 15 amino acids.

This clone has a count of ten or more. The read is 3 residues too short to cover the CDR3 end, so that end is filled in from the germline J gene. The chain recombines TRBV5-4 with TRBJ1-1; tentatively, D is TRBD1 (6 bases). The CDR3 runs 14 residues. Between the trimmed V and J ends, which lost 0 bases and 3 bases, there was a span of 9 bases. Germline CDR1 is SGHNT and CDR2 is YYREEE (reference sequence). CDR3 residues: CASSLVRGDTEAFF. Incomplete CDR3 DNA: TGTGCCAGCAGCTTGGTCAGGGGAGACACTGAA.

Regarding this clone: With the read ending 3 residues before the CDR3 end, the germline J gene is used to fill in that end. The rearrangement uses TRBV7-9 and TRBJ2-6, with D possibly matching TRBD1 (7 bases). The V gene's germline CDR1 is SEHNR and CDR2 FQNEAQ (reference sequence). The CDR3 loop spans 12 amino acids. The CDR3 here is CASSPTGDFLTF. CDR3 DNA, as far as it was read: TGTGCCAGCAGCCCTACAGGGGACTTC.

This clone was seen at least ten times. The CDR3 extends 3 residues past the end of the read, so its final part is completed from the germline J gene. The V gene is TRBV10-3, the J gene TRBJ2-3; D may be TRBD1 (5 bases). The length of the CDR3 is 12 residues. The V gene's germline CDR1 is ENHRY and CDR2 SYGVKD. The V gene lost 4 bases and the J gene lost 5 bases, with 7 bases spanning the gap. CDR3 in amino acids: CAISGQGDTQYF. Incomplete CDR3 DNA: TGTGCCATCAGTGGCCAGGGAGATACG.

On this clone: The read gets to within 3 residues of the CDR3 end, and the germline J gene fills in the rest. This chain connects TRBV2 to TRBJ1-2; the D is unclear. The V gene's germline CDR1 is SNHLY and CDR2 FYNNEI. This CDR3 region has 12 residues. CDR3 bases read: TGTGCCAGCAGTGACTCGGGTTCCGGC. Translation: CASSDSGSG. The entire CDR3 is CASSDSGSGYTF.

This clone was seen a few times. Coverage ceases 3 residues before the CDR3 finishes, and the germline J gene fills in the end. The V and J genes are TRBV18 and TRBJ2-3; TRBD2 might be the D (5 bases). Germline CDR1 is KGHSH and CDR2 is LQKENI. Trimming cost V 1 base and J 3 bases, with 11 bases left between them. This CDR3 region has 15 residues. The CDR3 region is CASSPQYERTDTQYF. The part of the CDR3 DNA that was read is TGTGCCAGCTCACCACAGTACGAGCGGACAGATACG.

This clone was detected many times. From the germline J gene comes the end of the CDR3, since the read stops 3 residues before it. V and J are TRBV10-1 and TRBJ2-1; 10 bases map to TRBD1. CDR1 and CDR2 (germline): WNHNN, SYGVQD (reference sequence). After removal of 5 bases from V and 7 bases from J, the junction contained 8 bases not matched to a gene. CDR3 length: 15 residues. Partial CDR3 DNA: TGCGCCAGCAGTCTTCGACAGGGGGCGCAGAATGAG. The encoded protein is CASSLRQGAQNE. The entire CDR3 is CASSLRQGAQNEQFF.

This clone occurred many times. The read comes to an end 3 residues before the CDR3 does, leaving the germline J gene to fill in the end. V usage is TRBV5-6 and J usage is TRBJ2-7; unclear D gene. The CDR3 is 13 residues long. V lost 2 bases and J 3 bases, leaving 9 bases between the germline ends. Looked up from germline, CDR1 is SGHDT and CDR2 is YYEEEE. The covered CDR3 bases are TGTGCCAGCAGCTTTAGGCGGAACTACGAG. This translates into CASSFRRNYE. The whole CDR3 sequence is CASSFRRNYEQYF.

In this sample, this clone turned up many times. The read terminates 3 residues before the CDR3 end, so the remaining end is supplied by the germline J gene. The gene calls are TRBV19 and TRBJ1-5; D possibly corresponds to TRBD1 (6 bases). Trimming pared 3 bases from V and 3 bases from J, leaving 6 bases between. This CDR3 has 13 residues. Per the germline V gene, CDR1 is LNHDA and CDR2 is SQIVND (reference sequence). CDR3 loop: CASSMGANQPQHF. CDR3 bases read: TGTGCCAGTAGTATGGGGGCCAATCAGCCC.

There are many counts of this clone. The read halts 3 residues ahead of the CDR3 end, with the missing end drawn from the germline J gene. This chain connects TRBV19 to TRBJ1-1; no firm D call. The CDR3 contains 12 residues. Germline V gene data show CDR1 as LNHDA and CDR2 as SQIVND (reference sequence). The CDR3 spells CASSMETHEAFF. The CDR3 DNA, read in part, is TGTGCCAGTAGTATGGAGACACACGAA.

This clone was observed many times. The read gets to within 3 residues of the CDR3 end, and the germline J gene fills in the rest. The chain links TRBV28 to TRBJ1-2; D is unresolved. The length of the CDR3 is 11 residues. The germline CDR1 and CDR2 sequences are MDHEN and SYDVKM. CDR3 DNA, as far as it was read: TGTGTAGTACTATCTAACTATGGC. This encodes CVVLSNYG. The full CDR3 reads CVVLSNYGYTF.

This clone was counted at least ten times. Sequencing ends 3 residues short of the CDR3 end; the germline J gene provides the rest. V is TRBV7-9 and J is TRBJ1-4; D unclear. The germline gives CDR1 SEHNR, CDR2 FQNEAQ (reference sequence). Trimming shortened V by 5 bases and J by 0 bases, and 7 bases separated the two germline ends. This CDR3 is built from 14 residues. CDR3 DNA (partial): TGTGCCAGCAGCCCGGTTGCAACTAATGAAAAA. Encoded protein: CASSPVATNEK. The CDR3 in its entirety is CASSPVATNEKLFF.

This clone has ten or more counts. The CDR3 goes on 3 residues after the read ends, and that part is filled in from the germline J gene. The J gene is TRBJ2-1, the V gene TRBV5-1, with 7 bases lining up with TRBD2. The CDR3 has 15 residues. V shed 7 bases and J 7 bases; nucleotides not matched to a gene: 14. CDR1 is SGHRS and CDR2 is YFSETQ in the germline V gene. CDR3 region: CASARQAGYRNEQFF. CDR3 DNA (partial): TGCGCCAGCGCGAGGCAAGCGGGGTACCGGAATGAG.